The 15 T cell receptor beta chains below were found in one sample sequenced in a study of blood T cell repertoires in COVID-19. Method: immunoSEQ multiplex PCR; TCRdb's copy keeps in-frame clones and lacks some. The sample has approximately 96,000 clones, more than 90% seen once. Sequencing was performed on peripheral blood. The receptors here all came from a man aged 55 to 70 with acute or convalescent COVID-19.

The CDR3 bases are TGTGCCAGCCAGATTGGACAGGGGGCTTTTGTTGAAGCTTTCTTT. It yields the protein CASQIGQGAFVEAFF. The V gene is TRBV19, the J gene TRBJ1-1; 11 bases match TRBD1. V dropped 9 bases and J dropped 7; count of bases not matched to a gene: 13. Germline V gene sequence: CDR1 LNHDA, CDR2 SQIVND (reference sequence). The CDR3 extends over 15 amino acids.

V usage is TRBV5-6 and J usage is TRBJ2-3, with D possibly TRBD2 on 6 matching bases. The CDR3 extends over 13 amino acids. V was pared by 4 bases and J by 2 bases, with 8 bases between. Per the germline V gene, CDR1 is SGHDT and CDR2 is YYEEEE. The CDR3 here is CASSQDYTDTQYF. The CDR3 bases are TGTGCCAGCAGCCAGGACTACACAGATACGCAGTATTTT.

The chain joins TRBV5-6 to TRBJ1-2; TRBD1 is a possible D gene (6 bases). The V gene's germline CDR1 is SGHDT and CDR2 YYEEEE. The CDR3 is 15 residues long. V lost 1 base to trimming and J lost 3 bases, with 13 bases between them. DNA of the CDR3: TGTGCCAGCAGCTTGAAAGCGGCAGGGGACTATGGCTACACCTTC. It is translated as CASSLKAAGDYGYTF. Complete variable domain (other parts from reference TRBV5-6 and TRBJ1-2): DAGVTQSPTHLIKTRGQQVTLRCSPKSGHDTVSWYQQALGQGPQFIFQYYEEEERQRGNFPDRFSGHQFPNYSSELNVNALLLGDSALYLCASSLKAAGDYGYTFGSGTRLTVV.

V and J are TRBV9 and TRBJ2-2; weak D call: TRBD2 (6 bases). This CDR3 comprises 15 residues. Germline V gives CDR1 SGDLS, CDR2 YYNGEE. V was pared by 0 bases and J by 6 bases, with 12 bases between. This CDR3 is CASSVVGGMAGELFF. For the CDR3, the DNA is TGTGCCAGCAGCGTAGTCGGGGGTATGGCCGGGGAGCTGTTTTTT. Complete variable domain (other parts from reference TRBV9 and TRBJ2-2): DSGVTQTPKHLITATGQRVTLRCSPRSGDLSVYWYQQSLDQGLQFLIQYYNGEERAKGNILERFSAQQFPDLHSELNLSSLELGDSALYFCASSVVGGMAGELFFGEGSRLTVL.

This clone was observed many times. The junction departs from the called germline gene at one end, perhaps through a read error. V is TRBV7-8 and J is TRBJ2-1, with TRBD1 identical over 11 bases. Germline V lookup: CDR1 SGHVS, CDR2 FQNEAQ. CDR3 size: 15 residues. The CDR3 loop is CASRLGQGAWNEQFF. CDR3 DNA: TGTGCCAGCAGGTTAGGACAGGGGGCGTGGAATGAGCAGTTCTTC.

The rearrangement links TRBV5-8 to TRBJ1-5; 7 bases align to TRBD1. This CDR3 is built from 15 residues. V shed 2 bases and J 7 bases; nucleotides not matched to a gene: 9. Germline-derived CDR1 and CDR2 are SGHTS and YDEGEE. The CDR3 DNA reads TGTGCCAGCAGCTTAGGAGACAGGGCAGGGCAGCCCCAGCATTTT. This gives the protein CASSLGDRAGQPQHF. The entire variable domain, with the rest obtained from reference TRBV5-8 and TRBJ1-5, is as follows: EAGVTQSPTHLIKTRGQQATLRCSPISGHTSVYWYQQALGLGLQFLLWYDEGEERNRGNFPPRFSGRQFPNYSSELNVNALELEDSALYLCASSLGDRAGQPQHFGDGTRLSIL.

This sequence joins TRBV10-2 and TRBJ2-3; possible D gene TRBD1, 6 bases. Trimming took off 0 bases at V and 0 bases at J, with 10 bases between the two ends. From germline, CDR1 is WSHSY and CDR2 SAAADI. This CDR3 has 16 amino acids. CDR3 nucleotides: TGCGCCAGCAGTGAGTCTACAGGGTACAGCACAGATACGCAGTATTTT. It yields the protein CASSESTGYSTDTQYF.

The rearrangement uses TRBV2 and TRBJ2-5; maybe TRBD2 (6 bases). Germline CDR1 SNHLY, CDR2 FYNNEI. V shed 3 bases and J shed 4 bases, with 18 bases lying between them. The CDR3 contains 16 residues. The CDR3 nucleotides read TGTGCCAGCAGTGACCTTCAACCGGGAGTCGGAGAGACCCAGTACTTC. Translation gives CASSDLQPGVGETQYF.

This chain joins TRBV18 and TRBJ2-7, with 8 bases aligning to TRBD1. The germline V gene encodes CDR1 KGHSH and CDR2 LQKENI. CDR3 length equals 14 residues. With 4 bases clipped from V and 2 bases from J, the junction kept 4 bases outside the gene matches. As DNA, the CDR3 is TGTGCCAGCTCACTAAACAGGGGGGCCTACGAGCAGTACTTC. This gives the protein CASSLNRGAYEQYF.

This clone has just one count. The chain has TRBV7-6 and TRBJ1-5; D remains ambiguous. The CDR3 is made up of 13 amino acids. The germline CDR1 and CDR2 sequences are SGHVS and FNYEAQ. Trimming pared 2 bases from V and 8 bases from J, leaving 10 bases between. The CDR3 region has the DNA TGTGCCAGCAGCTTATTTGGGCCGGAGCCCCAGCATTTT. Encoded protein: CASSLFGPEPQHF.

The chain links TRBV10-3 to TRBJ1-6; maybe TRBD1 (6 bases). V was pared by 4 bases and J by 4 bases, with 14 bases between. This CDR3 contains 16 residues. CDR1 and CDR2 from the germline V gene are ENHRY and SYGVKD. The CDR3 region is CAISAESGQYNSPLHF. CDR3 DNA: TGTGCCATCAGTGCCGAATCAGGACAGTATAATTCACCCCTCCACTTT.

The chain carries TRBV27 and TRBJ1-5; 9 bases are a match to TRBD1. The germline CDR1 and CDR2 sequences are MNHEY and SMNVEV (reference sequence). V dropped 7 bases and J dropped 2; count of bases not matched to a gene: 6. CDR3 length: 15 residues. The CDR3 DNA reads as TGTGCCAGCAAACAACAGGGGGCTGGCAATCAGCCCCAGCATTTT. Residues: CASKQQGAGNQPQHF.

This clone was detected a few times. The genes are TRBV5-1 and TRBJ1-1; 10 bases fit TRBD1. The V and J ends lost 0 bases and 8 bases, in that order; junction bases with no gene match: 4. The CDR3 is 14 residues long. Germline CDR1 reads SGHRS; CDR2 reads YFSETQ. The CDR3 nucleotides read TGCGCCAGCAGCTTGGGAGGGACAGGGGCCGAAGCTTTCTTT. This encodes CASSLGGTGAEAFF.

V and J are TRBV9 and TRBJ1-1; TRBD1 aligns across 7 bases. V was pared by 4 bases and J by 3 bases, with 3 bases of the junction left unmatched. Germline-derived CDR1 and CDR2 are SGDLS and YYNGEE. This CDR3 region has 13 residues. This CDR3 reads CASSFTGDTEAFF. The CDR3 coding sequence is TGTGCCAGCAGCTTCACAGGGGACACTGAAGCTTTCTTT.

The chain has TRBV6-5 and TRBJ2-3, with a weak D call TRBD2 (6 bases). The CDR3 has 13 amino acids. Trimming shortened V by 4 bases and J by 6 bases, and 11 bases separated the two germline ends. The V gene's germline CDR1 is MNHEY and CDR2 SVGAGI. The CDR3 nucleotides are TGTGCCAGCAGTTCGGGAGTGGGCGATACGCAGTATTTT. Protein product: CASSSGVGDTQYF.